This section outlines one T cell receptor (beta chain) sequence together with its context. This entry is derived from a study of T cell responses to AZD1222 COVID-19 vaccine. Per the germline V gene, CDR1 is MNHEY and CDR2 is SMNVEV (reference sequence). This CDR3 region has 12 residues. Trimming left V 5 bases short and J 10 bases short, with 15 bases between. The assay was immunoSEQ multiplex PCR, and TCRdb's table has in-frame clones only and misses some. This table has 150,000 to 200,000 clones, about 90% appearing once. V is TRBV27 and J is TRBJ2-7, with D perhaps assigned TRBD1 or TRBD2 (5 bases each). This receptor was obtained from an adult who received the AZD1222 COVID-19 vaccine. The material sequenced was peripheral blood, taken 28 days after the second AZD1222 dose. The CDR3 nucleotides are TGTGCCAGCAGTCAAACTGAGGGGAGCCAGTACTTC. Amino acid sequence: CASSQTEGSQYF.